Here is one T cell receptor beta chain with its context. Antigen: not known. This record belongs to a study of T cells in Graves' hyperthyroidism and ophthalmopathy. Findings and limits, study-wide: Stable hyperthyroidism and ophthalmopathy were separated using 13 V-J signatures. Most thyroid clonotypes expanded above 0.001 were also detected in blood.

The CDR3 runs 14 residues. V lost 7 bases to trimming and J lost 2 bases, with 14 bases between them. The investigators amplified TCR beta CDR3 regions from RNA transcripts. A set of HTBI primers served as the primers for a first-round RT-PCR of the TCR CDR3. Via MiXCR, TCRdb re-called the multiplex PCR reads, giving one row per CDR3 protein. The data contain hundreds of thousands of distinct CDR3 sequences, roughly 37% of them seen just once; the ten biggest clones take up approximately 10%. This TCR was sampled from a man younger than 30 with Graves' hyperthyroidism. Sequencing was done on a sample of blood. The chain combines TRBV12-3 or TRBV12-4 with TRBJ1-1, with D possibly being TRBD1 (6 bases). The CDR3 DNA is TGTGCCAGCACCTCAGGGGTTATTAACACTGAAGCTTTCTTT. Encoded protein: CASTSGVINTEAFF.